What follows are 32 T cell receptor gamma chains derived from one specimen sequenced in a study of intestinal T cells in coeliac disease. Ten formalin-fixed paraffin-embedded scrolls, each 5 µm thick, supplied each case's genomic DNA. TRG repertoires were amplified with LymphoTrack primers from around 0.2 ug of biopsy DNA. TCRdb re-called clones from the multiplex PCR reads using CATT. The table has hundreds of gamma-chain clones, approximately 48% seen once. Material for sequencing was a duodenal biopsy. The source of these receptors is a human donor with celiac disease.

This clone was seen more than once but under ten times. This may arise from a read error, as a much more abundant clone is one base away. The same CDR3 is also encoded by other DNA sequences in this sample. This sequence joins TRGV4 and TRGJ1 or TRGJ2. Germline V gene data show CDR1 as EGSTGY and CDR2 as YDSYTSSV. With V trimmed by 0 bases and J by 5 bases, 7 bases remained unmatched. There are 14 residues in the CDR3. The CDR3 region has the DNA TGTGCCACCTGGGATGGGACCCGGCATTATAAGAAACTCTTT. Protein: CATWDGTRHYKKLF.

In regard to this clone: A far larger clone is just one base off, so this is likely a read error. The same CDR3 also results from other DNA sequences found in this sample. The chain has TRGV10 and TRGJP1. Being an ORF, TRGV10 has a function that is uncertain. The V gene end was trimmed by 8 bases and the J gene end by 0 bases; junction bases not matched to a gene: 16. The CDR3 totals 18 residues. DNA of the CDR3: TGTGCTGCGTGGGACCGCCGGGGGGCAAATACCACTGGTTGGTTCAAGATATTT. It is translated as CAAWDRRGANTTGWFKIF.

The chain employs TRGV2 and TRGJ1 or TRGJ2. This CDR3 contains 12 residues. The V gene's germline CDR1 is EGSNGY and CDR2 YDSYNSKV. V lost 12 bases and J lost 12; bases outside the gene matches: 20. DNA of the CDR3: TGTGCCCACCGTGGGACGGCTGGTAGGAAACTCTTT. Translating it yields CAHRGTAGRKLF.

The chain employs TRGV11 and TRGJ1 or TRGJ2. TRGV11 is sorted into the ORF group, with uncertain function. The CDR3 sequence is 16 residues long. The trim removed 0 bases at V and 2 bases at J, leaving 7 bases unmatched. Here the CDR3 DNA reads TGTGCCTGCTGGATTAGGCACTTTCACCATTATTATAAGAAACTCTTT. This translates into CACWIRHFHHYYKKLF.

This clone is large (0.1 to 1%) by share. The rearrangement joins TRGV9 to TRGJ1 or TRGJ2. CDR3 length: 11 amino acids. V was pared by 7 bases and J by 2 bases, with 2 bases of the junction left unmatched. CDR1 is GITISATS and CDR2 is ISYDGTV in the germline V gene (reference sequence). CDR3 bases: TGTGCCTTGTGCGATTATTATAAGAAACTCTTT. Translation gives CALCDYYKKLF.

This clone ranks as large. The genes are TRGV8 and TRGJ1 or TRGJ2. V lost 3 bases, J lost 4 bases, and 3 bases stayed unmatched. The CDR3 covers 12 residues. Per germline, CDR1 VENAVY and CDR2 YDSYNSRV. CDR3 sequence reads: CATWDRYYKKLF. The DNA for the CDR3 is TGTGCCACCTGGGATCGATATTATAAGAAACTCTTT.

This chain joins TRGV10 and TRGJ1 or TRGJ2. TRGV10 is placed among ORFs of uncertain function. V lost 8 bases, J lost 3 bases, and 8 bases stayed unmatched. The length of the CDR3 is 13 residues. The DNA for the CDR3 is TGTGCTGCGTGGGGATGGAGTTATTATAAGAAACTCTTT. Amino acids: CAAWGWSYYKKLF.

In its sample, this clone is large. The CDR3 here is CATWDVVYYKKLF. CDR3 DNA sequence: TGTGCCACCTGGGACGTCGTTTATTATAAGAAACTCTTT. The V call is TRGV3, the J call TRGJ1 or TRGJ2. V shed 3 bases, J shed 3 bases, and the junction held 5 bases outside the gene matches. The CDR3 loop spans 13 amino acids. CDR1 VTNTFY and CDR2 YDVSTARD come from the germline V gene (reference sequence).

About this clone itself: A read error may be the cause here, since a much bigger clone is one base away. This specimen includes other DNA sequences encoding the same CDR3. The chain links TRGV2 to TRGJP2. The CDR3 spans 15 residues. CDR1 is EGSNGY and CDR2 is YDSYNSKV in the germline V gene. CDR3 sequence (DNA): TGCGCCACCTGGGACGGGCTGAGTAGTGATTGGATCAAGACGTTT. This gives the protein CATWDGLSSDWIKTF.

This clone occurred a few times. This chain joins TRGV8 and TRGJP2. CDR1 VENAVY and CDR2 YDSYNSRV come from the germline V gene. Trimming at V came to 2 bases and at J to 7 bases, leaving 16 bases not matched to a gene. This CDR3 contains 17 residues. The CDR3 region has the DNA TGTGCCACCTGGGATAAACGAGTTATAGTAGTTGATTGGATCAAGACGTTT. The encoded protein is CATWDKRVIVVDWIKTF.

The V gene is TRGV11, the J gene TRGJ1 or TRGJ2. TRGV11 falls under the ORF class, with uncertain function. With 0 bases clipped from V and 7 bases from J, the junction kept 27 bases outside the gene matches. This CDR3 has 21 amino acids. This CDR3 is CACWIRHVPSRNNHLLYKKLF. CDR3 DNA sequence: TGTGCCTGCTGGATTAGGCACGTTCCAAGTCGGAATAACCATTTATTATATAAGAAACTCTTT.

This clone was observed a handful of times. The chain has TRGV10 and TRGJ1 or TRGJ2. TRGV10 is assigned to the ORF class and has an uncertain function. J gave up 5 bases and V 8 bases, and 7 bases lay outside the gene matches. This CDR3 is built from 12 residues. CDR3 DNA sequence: TGTGCTGCGTGGGTTCCTCATTATAAGAAACTCTTT. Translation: CAAWVPHYKKLF.

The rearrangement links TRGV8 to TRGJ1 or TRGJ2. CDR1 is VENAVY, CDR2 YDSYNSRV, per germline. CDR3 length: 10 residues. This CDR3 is CAPGSYKKLF. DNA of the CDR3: TGTGCACCTGGGTCATATAAGAAACTCTTT.

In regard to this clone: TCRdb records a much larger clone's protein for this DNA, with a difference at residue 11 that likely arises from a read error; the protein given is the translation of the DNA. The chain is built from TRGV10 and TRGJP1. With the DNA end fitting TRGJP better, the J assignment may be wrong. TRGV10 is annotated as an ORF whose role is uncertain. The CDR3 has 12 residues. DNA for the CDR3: TGTGCTGCGTGGCCCACTGGTTGGTTCAAGGTATTT. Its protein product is CAAWPTGWFKVF.

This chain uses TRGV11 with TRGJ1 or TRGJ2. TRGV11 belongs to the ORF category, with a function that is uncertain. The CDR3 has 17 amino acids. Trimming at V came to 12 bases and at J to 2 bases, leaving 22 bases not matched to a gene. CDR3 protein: CACLGLGTFHHYYKKLF. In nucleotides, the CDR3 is TGTGCCTGCCTTGGATTAGGCACTTTTCACCATTATTATAAGAAACTCTTT.

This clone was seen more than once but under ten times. CDR3: CATWDGQGGWFKIF. The CDR3 DNA is TGTGCCACCTGGGACGGGCAAGGGGGTTGGTTCAAGATATTT. This chain connects TRGV2 to TRGJP1. In germline, CDR1 is EGSNGY, CDR2 YDSYNSKV. J was trimmed by 8 bases and V by 0 bases; bases with no gene match: 6. The CDR3 runs to 14 residues.

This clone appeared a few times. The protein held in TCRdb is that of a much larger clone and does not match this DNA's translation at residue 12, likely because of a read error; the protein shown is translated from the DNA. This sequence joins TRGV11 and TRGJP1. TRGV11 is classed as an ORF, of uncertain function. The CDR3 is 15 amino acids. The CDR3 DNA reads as TGTGCCTGCTGGATTAGATATACCACTGGTTGGTCCAAGATATTT. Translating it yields CACWIRYTTGWSKIF.

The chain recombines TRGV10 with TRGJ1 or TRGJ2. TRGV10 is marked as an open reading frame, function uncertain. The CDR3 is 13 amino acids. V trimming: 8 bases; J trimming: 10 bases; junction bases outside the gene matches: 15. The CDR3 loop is CAAWEWGPAKKLF. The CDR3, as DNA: TGTGCTGCGTGGGAGTGGGGGCCGGCAAAGAAACTCTTT.

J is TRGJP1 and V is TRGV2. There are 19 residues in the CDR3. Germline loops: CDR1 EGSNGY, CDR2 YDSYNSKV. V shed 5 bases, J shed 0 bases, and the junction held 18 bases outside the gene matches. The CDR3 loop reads CATWGRERGKNTTGWFKIF. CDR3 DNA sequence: TGTGCCACCTGGGGACGGGAGAGAGGGAAAAATACCACTGGTTGGTTCAAGATATTT.

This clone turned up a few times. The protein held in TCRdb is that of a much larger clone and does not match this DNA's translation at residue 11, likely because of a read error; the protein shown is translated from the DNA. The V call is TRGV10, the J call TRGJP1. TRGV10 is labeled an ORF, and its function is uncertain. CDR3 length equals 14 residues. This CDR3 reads CAAWEDTTGWLKIF. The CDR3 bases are TGTGCTGCGTGGGAGGATACCACTGGTTGGCTCAAGATATTT.

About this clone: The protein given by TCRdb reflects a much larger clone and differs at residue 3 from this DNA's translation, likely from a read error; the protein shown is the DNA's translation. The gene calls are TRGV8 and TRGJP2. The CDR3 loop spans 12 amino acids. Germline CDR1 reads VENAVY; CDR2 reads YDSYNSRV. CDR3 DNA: TGTGCCGCCTGGGATAGTGATTGGATCAAGACGTTT. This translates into CAAWDSDWIKTF.

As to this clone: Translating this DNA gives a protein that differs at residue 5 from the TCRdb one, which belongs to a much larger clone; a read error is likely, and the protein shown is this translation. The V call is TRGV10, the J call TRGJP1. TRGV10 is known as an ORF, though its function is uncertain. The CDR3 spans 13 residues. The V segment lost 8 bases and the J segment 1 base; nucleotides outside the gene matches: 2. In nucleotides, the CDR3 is TGTGCTGCGTGGAGTACCACTGGTTGGTTCAAGATATTT. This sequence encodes CAAWSTTGWFKIF.

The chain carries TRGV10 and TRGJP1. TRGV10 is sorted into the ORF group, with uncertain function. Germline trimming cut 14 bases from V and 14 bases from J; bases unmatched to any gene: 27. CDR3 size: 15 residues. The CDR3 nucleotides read TGTGCTAAGGTCAGGGTATACCACTTGGTTGGATTCAAGATATTT. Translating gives CAKVRVYHLVGFKIF.

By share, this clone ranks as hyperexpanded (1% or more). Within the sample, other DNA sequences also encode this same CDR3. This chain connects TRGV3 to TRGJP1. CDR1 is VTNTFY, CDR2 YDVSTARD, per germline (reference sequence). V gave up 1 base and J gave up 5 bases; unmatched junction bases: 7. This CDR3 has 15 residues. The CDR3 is CATWDSLETGWFKIF. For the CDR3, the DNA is TGTGCCACCTGGGACAGTCTCGAGACTGGTTGGTTCAAGATATTT.

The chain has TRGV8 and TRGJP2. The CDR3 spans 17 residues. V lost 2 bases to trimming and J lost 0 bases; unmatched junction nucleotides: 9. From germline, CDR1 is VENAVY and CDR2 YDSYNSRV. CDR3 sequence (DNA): TGTGCCACCTGGGATAAACGAGTTTATAGTAGTGATTGGATCAAGACGTTT. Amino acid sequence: CATWDKRVYSSDWIKTF.

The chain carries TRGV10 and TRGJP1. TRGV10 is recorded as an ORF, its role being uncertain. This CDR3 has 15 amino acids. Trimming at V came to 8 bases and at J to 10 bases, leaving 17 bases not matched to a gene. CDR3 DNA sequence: TGTGCTGCGTGGGATTTTGAGGAAATGGCTTGGTTCAAGATATTT. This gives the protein CAAWDFEEMAWFKIF.

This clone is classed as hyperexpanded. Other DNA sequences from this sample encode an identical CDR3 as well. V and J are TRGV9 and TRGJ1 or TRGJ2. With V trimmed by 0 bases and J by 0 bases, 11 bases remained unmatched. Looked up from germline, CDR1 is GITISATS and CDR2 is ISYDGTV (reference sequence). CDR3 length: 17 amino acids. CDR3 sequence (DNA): TGTGCCTTGTGGGAGGTGCCGGTAGAGAAGAATTATTATAAGAAACTCTTT. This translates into CALWEVPVEKNYYKKLF.

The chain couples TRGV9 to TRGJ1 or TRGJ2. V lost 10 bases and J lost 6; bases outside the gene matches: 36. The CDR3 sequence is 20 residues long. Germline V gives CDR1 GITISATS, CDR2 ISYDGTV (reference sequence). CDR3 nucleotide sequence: TGTGCCTTTGTGGGAGGTGTTTGGGGGTCCGAACTGGTTTTATTTTATAAGAAACTCTTT. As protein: CAFVGGVWGSELVLFYKKLF.

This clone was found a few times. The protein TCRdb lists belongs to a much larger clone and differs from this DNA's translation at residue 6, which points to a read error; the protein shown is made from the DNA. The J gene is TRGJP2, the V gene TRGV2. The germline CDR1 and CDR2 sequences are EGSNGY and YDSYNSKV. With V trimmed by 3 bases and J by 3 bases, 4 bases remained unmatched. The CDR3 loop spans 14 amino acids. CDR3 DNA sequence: TGTGCCACCTGGGACAGATGTAGTGATTGGATCAAGACGTTT. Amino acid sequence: CATWDRCSDWIKTF.

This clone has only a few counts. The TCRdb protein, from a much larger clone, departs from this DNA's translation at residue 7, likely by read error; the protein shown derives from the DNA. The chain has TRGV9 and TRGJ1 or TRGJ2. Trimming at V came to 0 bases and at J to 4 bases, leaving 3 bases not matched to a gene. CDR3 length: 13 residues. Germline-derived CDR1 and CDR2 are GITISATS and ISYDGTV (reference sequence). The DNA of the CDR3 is TGTGCCTTGTGGGAGGTGTCGTATTATAAGAAACTCTTT. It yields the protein CALWEVSYYKKLF.

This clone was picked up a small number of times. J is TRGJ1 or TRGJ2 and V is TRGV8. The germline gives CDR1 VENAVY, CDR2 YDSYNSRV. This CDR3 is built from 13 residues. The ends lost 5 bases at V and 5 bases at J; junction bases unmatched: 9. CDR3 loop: CATWVPTNYKKLF. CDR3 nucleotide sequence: TGTGCCACCTGGGTCCCAACCAATTATAAGAAACTCTTT.

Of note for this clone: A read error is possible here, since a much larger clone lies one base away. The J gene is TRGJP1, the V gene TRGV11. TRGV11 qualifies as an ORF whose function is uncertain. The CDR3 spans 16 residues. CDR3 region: CACWIGHRATGWFKIF. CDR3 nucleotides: TGTGCCTGCTGGATTGGGCACAGGGCCACTGGTTGGTTCAAGATATTT.